One and the same sample provided the 8 T cell receptor beta chains below, sequenced in a study of blood T cell repertoires in COVID-19. Repertoires were generated with immunoSEQ multiplex PCR, while TCRdb's copy carries only in-frame clones and drops some. The table shows more than 200,000 clones, with roughly 80% occurring only once. The material sequenced was peripheral blood. The receptors were gathered from a woman older than 75 with COVID-19, enrolled during active disease.

This chain links TRBV7-3 with TRBJ2-3, with D possibly TRBD2 on 6 matching bases. The length of the CDR3 is 15 residues. Per germline, CDR1 SGHTA and CDR2 FQGTGA. Trimming cost V 3 bases and J 0 bases, with 10 bases left between them. CDR3 sequence reads: CASSFSGTSTDTQYF. The CDR3, as DNA: TGTGCCAGCAGCTTCTCAGGGACTAGCACAGATACGCAGTATTTT.

V gene TRBV5-1 combines with J gene TRBJ2-2, with a possible D match to TRBD2 (6 bases). The V end was cut by 4 bases, the J end by 2 bases, with 9 bases between. The CDR3 sequence is 14 residues long. Germline V gives CDR1 SGHRS, CDR2 YFSETQ. The CDR3 nucleotides read TGCGCCAGCAGCATAGGACTAAACACCGGGGAGCTGTTTTTT. Translated, it gives CASSIGLNTGELFF.

The J gene is TRBJ2-1, the V gene TRBV1; whether TRBD2, the table's D call, matches the DNA was not checked. TRBV1 is tagged as a pseudogene. This CDR3 comprises 13 residues. This CDR3 reads CTSSLETPNEQFF. The DNA of the CDR3 is TGCACCAGCAGCCTAGAGACTCCCAATGAGCAGTTCTTC.

The chain combines TRBV28 with TRBJ1-6; no reliable D call. Germline CDR1 reads MDHEN; CDR2 reads SYDVKM. The CDR3 spans 12 residues. Trimming removed 5 bases from V and 7 bases from J, with 6 bases in between. CDR3 coding DNA: TGTGCCAGCAGTCAATCAAATTCACCCCTCCACTTT. As protein: CASSQSNSPLHF. The full variable domain, its missing parts supplied by reference TRBV28 and TRBJ1-6, is DVKVTQSSRYLVKRTGEKVFLECVQDMDHENMFWYRQDPGLGLRLIYFSYDVKMKEKGDIPEGYSVSREKKERFSLILESASTNQTSMYLCASSQSNSPLHFGNGTRLTVT.

The table lists this clone with a count of one. The V and J genes are TRBV7-2 and TRBJ2-1; tentatively, D is TRBD1 (5 bases). Per germline, CDR1 SGHTA and CDR2 FQGNSA. The CDR3 loop spans 15 amino acids. V gave up 1 base and J gave up 6 bases, with 13 bases separating them. The DNA of the CDR3 is TGTGCCAGCAGCTTAGGGGGCCCTCGGACCAATGAGCAGTTCTTC. Translating it yields CASSLGGPRTNEQFF.

This chain's CDR3 is CASSPADSNQPQHF. The CDR3, as DNA: TGTGCCAGCTCACCAGCGGATAGCAATCAGCCCCAGCATTTT. The gene calls are TRBV18 and TRBJ1-5; D is uncertain. Germline CDR1 and CDR2: KGHSH and LQKENI. Trimming stripped 2 bases from V and 0 bases from J, with 5 bases between. CDR3 length: 14 amino acids.

This clone showed up just once. The chain recombines TRBV28 with TRBJ1-4; 9 bases map to TRBD1. The CDR3 runs to 16 residues. In germline, CDR1 is MDHEN, CDR2 SYDVKM. Germline trimming cut 5 bases from V and 4 bases from J; bases unmatched to any gene: 8. The CDR3 loop reads CASSPTGTGINEKLFF. DNA of the CDR3: TGTGCCAGCAGTCCCACCGGGACAGGGATTAATGAAAAACTGTTTTTT.

The chain recombines TRBV18 with TRBJ2-1; D might be TRBD2 (5 bases). Trimming took 3 bases from V and 8 from J, leaving 14 bases between them. Looked up from germline, CDR1 is KGHSH and CDR2 is LQKENI. This CDR3 contains 14 residues. CDR3 bases: TGTGCCAGCTCACCCCGGGGTATTAACGATGAGCAGTTCTTC. Translation gives CASSPRGINDEQFF.